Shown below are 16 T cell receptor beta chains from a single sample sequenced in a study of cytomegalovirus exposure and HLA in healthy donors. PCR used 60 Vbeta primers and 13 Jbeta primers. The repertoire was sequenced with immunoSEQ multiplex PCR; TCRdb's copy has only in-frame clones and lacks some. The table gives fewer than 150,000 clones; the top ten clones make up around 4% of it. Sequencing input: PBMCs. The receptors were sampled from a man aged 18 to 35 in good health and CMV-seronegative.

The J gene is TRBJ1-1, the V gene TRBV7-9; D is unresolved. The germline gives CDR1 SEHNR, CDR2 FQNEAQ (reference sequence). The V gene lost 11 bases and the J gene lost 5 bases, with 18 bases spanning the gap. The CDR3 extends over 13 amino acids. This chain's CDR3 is CAAPRADDTEAFF. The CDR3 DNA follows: TGTGCCGCCCCGAGGGCAGACGATACTGAAGCTTTCTTT.

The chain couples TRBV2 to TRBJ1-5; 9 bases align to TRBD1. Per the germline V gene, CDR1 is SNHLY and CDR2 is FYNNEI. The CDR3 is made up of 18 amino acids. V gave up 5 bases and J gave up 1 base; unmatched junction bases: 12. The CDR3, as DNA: TGTGCCAGCAGTCGCTTAATGACAGGGGGAGAGAGCAATCAGCCCCAGCATTTT. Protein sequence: CASSRLMTGGESNQPQHF.

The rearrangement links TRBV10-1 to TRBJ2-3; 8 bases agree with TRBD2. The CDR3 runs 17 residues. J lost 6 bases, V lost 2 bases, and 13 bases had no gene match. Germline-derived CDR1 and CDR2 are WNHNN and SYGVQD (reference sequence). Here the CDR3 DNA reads TGCGCCAGCAGTGAGGGGACAAGGACTAGCCTGTCGGATACGCAGTATTTT. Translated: CASSEGTRTSLSDTQYF.

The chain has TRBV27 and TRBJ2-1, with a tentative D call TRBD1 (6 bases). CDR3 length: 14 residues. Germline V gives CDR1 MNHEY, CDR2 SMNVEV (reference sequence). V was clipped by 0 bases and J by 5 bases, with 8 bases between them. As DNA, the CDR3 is TGTGCCAGCAGTTTATCTGGACAGCACAATGAGCAGTTCTTC. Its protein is CASSLSGQHNEQFF.

The CDR3 DNA follows: TGTGCCAGTAGTATAGACAGGGTCGGAACAGATACGCAGTATTTT. Amino acid sequence: CASSIDRVGTDTQYF. The V call is TRBV19, the J call TRBJ2-3, with D perhaps matching TRBD1 (5 bases). The CDR3 covers 15 residues. The germline V gene encodes CDR1 LNHDA and CDR2 SQIVND (reference sequence). Trimming stripped 0 bases from V and 3 bases from J, with 10 bases between.

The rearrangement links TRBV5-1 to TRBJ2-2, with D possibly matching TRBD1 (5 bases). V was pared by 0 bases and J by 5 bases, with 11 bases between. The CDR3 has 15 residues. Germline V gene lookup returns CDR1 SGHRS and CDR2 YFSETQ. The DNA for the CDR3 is TGCGCCAGCAGCTTGGGACAGAGAAATACCGGGGAGCTGTTTTTT. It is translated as CASSLGQRNTGELFF.

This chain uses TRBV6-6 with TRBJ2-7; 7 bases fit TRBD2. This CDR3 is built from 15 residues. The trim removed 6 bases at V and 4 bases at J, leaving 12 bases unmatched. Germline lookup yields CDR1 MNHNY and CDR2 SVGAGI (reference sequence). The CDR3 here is CASRDERGGFYEQYF. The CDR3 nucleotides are TGTGCCAGCAGAGATGAGCGGGGAGGGTTTTACGAGCAGTACTTC.

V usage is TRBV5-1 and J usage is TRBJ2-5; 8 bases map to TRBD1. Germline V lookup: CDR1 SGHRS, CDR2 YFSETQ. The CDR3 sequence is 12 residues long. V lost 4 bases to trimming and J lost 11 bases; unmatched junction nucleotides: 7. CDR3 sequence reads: CASSATGDEQYF. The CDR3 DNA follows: TGCGCCAGCAGCGCGACAGGGGATGAGCAGTACTTC.

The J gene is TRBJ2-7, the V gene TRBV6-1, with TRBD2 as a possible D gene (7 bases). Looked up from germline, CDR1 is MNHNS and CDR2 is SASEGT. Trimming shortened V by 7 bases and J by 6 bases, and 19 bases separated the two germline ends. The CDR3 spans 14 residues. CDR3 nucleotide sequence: TGTGCCAGCATGAGGGGGGGATCAAGGGGCGAGCAGTACTTC. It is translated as CASMRGGSRGEQYF.

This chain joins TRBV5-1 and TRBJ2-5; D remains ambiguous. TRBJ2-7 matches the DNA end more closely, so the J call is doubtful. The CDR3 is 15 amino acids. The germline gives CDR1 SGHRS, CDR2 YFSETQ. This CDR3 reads CASSLGSTSIYEQYF. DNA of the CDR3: TGCGCCAGCAGCTTGGGCTCGACATCGATCTACGAGCAGTACTTC.

In nucleotides, the CDR3 is TGCGCCAGCAGCCCCTGGACAGAATCCGGCACTGAAGCTTTCTTT. It codes for CASSPWTESGTEAFF. The chain recombines TRBV5-1 with TRBJ1-1; tentative D call: TRBD1 (6 bases). This CDR3 region has 15 residues. V lost 4 bases and J 4 bases, leaving 17 bases between the germline ends. Germline loops: CDR1 SGHRS, CDR2 YFSETQ.

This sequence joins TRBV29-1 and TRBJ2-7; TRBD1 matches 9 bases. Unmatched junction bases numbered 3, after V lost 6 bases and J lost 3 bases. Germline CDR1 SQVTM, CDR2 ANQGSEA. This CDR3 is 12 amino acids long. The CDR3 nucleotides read TGCAGCGTGGGACAGGGAGACTACGAGCAGTACTTC. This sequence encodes CSVGQGDYEQYF.

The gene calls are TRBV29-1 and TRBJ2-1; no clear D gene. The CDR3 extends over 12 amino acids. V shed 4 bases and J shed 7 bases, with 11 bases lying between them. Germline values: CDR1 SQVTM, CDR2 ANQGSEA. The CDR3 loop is CSVGNGINEQFF. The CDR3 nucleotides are TGCAGCGTTGGAAACGGTATAAATGAGCAGTTCTTC.

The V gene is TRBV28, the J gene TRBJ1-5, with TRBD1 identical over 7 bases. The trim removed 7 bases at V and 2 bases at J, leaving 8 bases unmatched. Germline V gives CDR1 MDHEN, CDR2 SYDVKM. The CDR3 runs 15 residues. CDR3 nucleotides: TGTGCCAGCACCAAATACAGGGGAGGCAATCAGCCCCAGCATTTT. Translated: CASTKYRGGNQPQHF.

The DNA for the CDR3 is TGCGCCAGCAGCTTGGGACAGATTTCGATCATGAACACTGAAGCTTTCTTT. Its translation is CASSLGQISIMNTEAFF. This chain links TRBV5-1 with TRBJ1-1; TRBD1 is a possible D gene (5 bases). Trimming cost V 0 bases and J 0 bases, with 15 bases left between them. CDR1 and CDR2 (germline): SGHRS, YFSETQ. The CDR3 has 17 residues.

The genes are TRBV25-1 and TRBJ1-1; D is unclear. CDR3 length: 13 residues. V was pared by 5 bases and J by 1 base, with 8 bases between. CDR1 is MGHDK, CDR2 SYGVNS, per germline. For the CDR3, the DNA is TGTGCCAGCAGTCGAAAACAGAACACTGAAGCTTTCTTT. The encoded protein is CASSRKQNTEAFF.